This section outlines one TCR beta chain sequence together with its context. The target antigen is unknown. CDR3 length: 15 residues. Trimming cost V 6 bases and J 7 bases; bases outside gene matches: 8. The germline V gene has CDR1 MNHNS and CDR2 SASEGT. Both 60 Vbeta primers and 13 Jbeta primers went into the PCR. Sequencing was performed with immunoSEQ multiplex PCR; in TCRdb, only in-frame clones are kept and a portion is missing. Among under 200,000 clones, roughly 74% were seen once, and the ten largest hold about 4.9%. This sample was taken from a study of cytomegalovirus exposure and HLA in healthy donors. Study-level findings and limits: A link between a missense DCLRE1C variant and TCR beta V- and J-gene trimming emerged from a later analysis. It was reported in a later analysis that an Asian-associated ancestry cluster showed fewer N-insertions than the 666-donor mean.

V is TRBV6-1 and J is TRBJ1-6, with 8 nucleotides matching TRBD1. Sequenced input: PBMCs. This receptor was identified in a male donor in good health and CMV-seronegative. As DNA, the CDR3 is TGTGCCAGCAGCGAAAGGCGGACAGGGAATTCACCCCTCCACTTT. Residues: CASSERRTGNSPLHF.